The sequence of this TCR beta chain was determined in a study of blood T cells in healthy people across ages (dated by TCRdb to about 2015). Broadly, across the study: In model experiments, template switching captured about one uniquely barcoded TCR beta cDNA molecule for every two T cells. To track age-related changes in TCR beta repertoire diversity, the study relied on deep sequencing normalized with unique cDNA molecular identifiers. The donors were divided into four age groups: young (average around 17 years), middle-aged (approximately 41), aged (about 56) and long-lived (about 90). Donors of different ages were randomly distributed across sequencing lanes to avoid experimental bias. The study analyzed two additional independent replicas of 1 million unique cDNA reads from the same blood draw for two donors, one aged 18 to 30 and one aged 80 or older.

Receptor libraries were prepared by 5' RACE. A second PCR of about 7 to 12 cycles was run with a J-beta primer mix and a sample-barcoded 5' primer. A unique molecular identifier was introduced onto each TCR beta cDNA molecule by a template-switch 5' adaptor carrying 12 random nucleotides. Each sample yielded at least 2.5 million CDR3-containing paired-end reads. The Mint cDNA synthesis kit, primed by a TRBC-specific oligonucleotide, was used to synthesize first-strand cDNA from all RNA. After uracil-DNA glycosylase treatment, a first 18-cycle PCR used universal primers M1SS and BC2_uni_R on all cDNA. The paper's data handling went like this. Normalization of each sample was performed by random selection of 1 million high-quality reads, each carrying a distinct molecular identifier. Reads sharing molecular identifiers were discarded rather than binned into consensus sequences. MiTCR, set to a Q25 quality threshold and the strictest error-elimination algorithm, was used for CDR3 identification, clonotype clustering and error correction. A nonparametric unseen species model with Euler transformation was used to estimate lower-bound total TCR beta diversity. In TCRdb, the public reads were trimmed at Q25 with fastp and aligned with MiXCR, with productive beta chains retained. Here each entry gathers all rows of one CDR3 protein and keeps the most common genes and DNA. The V and J calls here are based on TCRdb, not the publication. Across this sample there are around 1,800,000 distinct CDR3 sequences, with approximately 39% seen only once. Jointly, the top ten make up about 23% of the sample.

For this clonotype: No antigen is known for it. There are no base qualities to consult, and no much larger clone falls within one base.

The approximately 39 donors, aged roughly 6 to 100 years, were systemically healthy Caucasian individuals from Russia. Each donor gave about 9.7 milliliters of peripheral blood, drawn into EDTA-treated Vacutainer tubes. Ficoll-Paque density-gradient centrifugation was used to isolate PBMCs, with at least 6.5 million obtained per sample. Total RNA, at least 6 micrograms per sample, was extracted from PBMCs with Trizol reagent. Naive CD45RAhigh/CD27high T cell percentages were measured by flow cytometry on a PBMC aliquot from every donor. Study-wide findings and limitations: Because profiling used bulk unsorted PBMCs, naive and antigen-experienced compartments could not be compared conclusively. Because donor CMV infection status was unknown, age-related changes in expanded clonotypes were potentially confounded. Compared with the aged group, the long-lived group had more naive CD4+ T cells, fewer expanded clones and increased TCR diversity, suggesting age selection. Observed TCR beta diversity per million T cells fell roughly linearly with age, and a significant reduction was already apparent by age roughly 41. Estimates of total diversity based on one million sequenced T cells were regarded as lower bounds and as underestimates. There was a strong correlation between observed TCR beta diversity and the percentage of naive T cells measured by flow cytometry.

Sequenced sample: blood. The receptor was isolated from a human donor in good health.

The CDR3 reads CASSPVGPNTEAFF. The nucleotide sequence reads TGTGCCAGCAGCCCTGTAGGGCCGAACACTGAAGCTTTCTTT. The chain uses TRBV11-3 and TRBJ1-1; the D gene identity is not certain. The germline V gene supplies CDR1 SGHNT and CDR2 YENEEA. At the junction V is shortened by 5 bases and J by 1 base, with 11 bases in between. Spanning cysteine to phenylalanine, the CDR3 consists of 14 amino acids. The kept DNA is CDR3 alone, 42 bases in frame from the first base. The reference TRBV11-3 and TRBJ1-1 proteins fill in what lies around the CDR3, so the full variable domain reads EAGVVQSPRYKIIEKKQPVAFWCNPISGHNTLYWYLQNLGQGPELLIRYENEEAVDDSQLPKDRFSAERLKGVDSTLKIQPAELGDSAVYLCASSPVGPNTEAFFGQGTRLTVV.